Each of the 22 T cell receptor beta chains below was sequenced from the same sample in a study of early T cells in non-severe SARS-CoV-2 infection. MiXCR was run by TCRdb on the 5' RACE reads, yielding one entry per CDR3 protein. The table includes about 61,000 distinct CDR3 sequences, about 9.3% detected once. The sequenced sample consisted of whole blood. The receptor source for this set is an adult who was a healthcare worker with PCR-confirmed SARS-CoV-2 infection or an uninfected control (not recorded which).

This chain uses TRBV7-3 with TRBJ2-7; unclear D gene. Germline CDR1 and CDR2: SGHTA and FQGTGA. The CDR3 has 14 residues. V lost 0 bases and J lost 6, with 12 bases in between. CDR3 region: CASSLTSSGGEQYV. The CDR3 nucleotides are TGTGCCAGCAGCTTAACCTCCTCGGGTGGCGAGCAGTACGTC.

The J gene is TRBJ1-2, the V gene TRBV7-2, with D uncertain. Per germline, CDR1 SGHTA and CDR2 FQGNSA. There are 13 residues in the CDR3. The V and J ends lost 6 bases and 1 base respectively, with 9 bases between them. CDR3 nucleotide sequence: TGTGCCAGCAGTTCACAGATTAACTATGGCTACACCTTC. Translating it yields CASSSQINYGYTF.

This chain's CDR3 is CAWSSDLNTEAFF. The CDR3 nucleotides read TGTGCCTGGAGTAGTGATCTGAACACTGAAGCTTTCTTT. This chain connects TRBV30 to TRBJ1-1; D ambiguous. Deletions cut 2 bases from V and 0 bases from J, with 7 bases between. This CDR3 is built from 13 residues. Germline loops: CDR1 GTSNPN, CDR2 SVGIG (reference sequence).

This clonotype was counted only a few times. The chain is built from TRBV7-9 and TRBJ2-7; D may be TRBD1 (6 bases). This CDR3 spans 12 amino acids. The V end lost 2 bases, the J end lost 6 bases, and 8 bases lay between the germline ends. CDR1 and CDR2 (germline): SEHNR, FQNEAQ (reference sequence). CDR3 amino acids: CASSLTGTEQYV. DNA for the CDR3: TGTGCCAGCAGCTTAACAGGGACCGAGCAGTACGTC.

This clonotype was seen only a few times. The CDR3 nucleotides are TGTGCCAGCAGGAGTGGAATTGAGCAGTTCTTC. Protein product: CASRSGIEQFF. The chain combines TRBV6-5 with TRBJ2-1; D gene uncertain. The CDR3 length is 11 residues. V was shortened by 6 bases and J by 9 bases, with 9 bases between the two germline ends. Germline CDR1 and CDR2: MNHEY and SVGAGI.

Only one count was recorded for this clonotype. A read error may explain this, as a much larger clone is one base away. The chain is built from TRBV11-3 and TRBJ1-3; the D is unclear. This CDR3 is built from 13 residues. Trimming took off 4 bases at V and 2 bases at J, with 6 bases between the two ends. The germline V gene has CDR1 SGHNT and CDR2 YENEEA. CDR3 sequence: CASSSPPGNTIYF. The CDR3 nucleotides read TGTGCCAGCAGCTCCCCTCCTGGAAACACCATATATTTT.

This clonotype was picked up a small number of times. This chain connects TRBV18 to TRBJ1-1; tentatively, D is TRBD1 (5 bases). Germline lookup yields CDR1 KGHSH and CDR2 LQKENI. The CDR3 contains 15 residues. Trimming removed 5 bases at V and 1 base at J, with 14 bases between. CDR3 nucleotide sequence: TGTGCCAGCTCAATAGGGGCAGCCCAGAACACTGAAGCTTTCTTT. Encoded protein: CASSIGAAQNTEAFF.

The chain uses TRBV6-2 or TRBV6-3 and TRBJ1-2; unclear D gene. This CDR3 has 16 residues. Between the trimmed V and J ends, which lost 6 bases and 0 bases, there was a span of 17 bases. Germline loops: CDR1 MNHEY, CDR2 SVGEGT. CDR3 region: CASRYSGRTANYGYTF. For the CDR3, the DNA is TGTGCCAGCAGATACAGCGGACGGACTGCTAACTATGGCTACACCTTC.

The chain uses TRBV24-1 and TRBJ2-1, with 13 bases identical to TRBD2. The CDR3 extends over 13 amino acids. V lost 6 bases, J lost 9 bases, and 1 base stayed unmatched. Germline values: CDR1 KGHDR, CDR2 SFDVKD. In DNA form, the CDR3 reads TGTGCCACCAGTAGACTAGCGGGGGGTGAGCAGTTCTTC. Translating gives CATSRLAGGEQFF.

This clonotype showed up many times. The chain uses TRBV18 and TRBJ2-1; 9 nucleotides agree with TRBD2. The length of the CDR3 is 16 residues. After removal of 0 bases from V and 7 bases from J, the junction contained 7 bases not matched to a gene. In germline, CDR1 is KGHSH, CDR2 LQKENI. CDR3 in DNA: TGTGCCAGCTCACCACCAGCGGGGGGCACAGGGAATGAGCAGTTCTTC. As protein: CASSPPAGGTGNEQFF.

The chain carries TRBV6-5 and TRBJ1-5; weak D call: TRBD1 (5 bases). V was cut by 2 bases and J by 5 bases, with 10 bases left in between. The CDR3 contains 14 residues. Germline loops: CDR1 MNHEY, CDR2 SVGAGI. The CDR3 here is CASSYIQGHQPQHF. CDR3 nucleotide sequence: TGTGCCAGCAGTTACATCCAGGGCCATCAGCCCCAGCATTTT.

The chain has TRBV20-1 and TRBJ1-6; TRBD1 matches at 7 bases. CDR3 length: 16 residues. The germline V gene encodes CDR1 DFQATT and CDR2 SNEGSKA (reference sequence). Trimming took 1 base from V and 6 from J; bases not matched to a gene: 9. The CDR3 region is CSARVPPGGSNSPLHF. The CDR3 nucleotides are TGCAGTGCTAGAGTTCCCCCAGGGGGAAGTAATTCACCCCTCCACTTT.

This clonotype was recorded a few times. This chain links TRBV3-1 with TRBJ1-3; TRBD1 matches 10 bases. V was clipped by 4 bases and J by 2 bases; unmatched bases: 2. The CDR3 spans 15 residues. The germline V gene encodes CDR1 LGHDT and CDR2 YNNKEL (reference sequence). CDR3 sequence: CASSRGQGAGNTIYF. DNA of the CDR3: TGTGCCAGCAGCCGCGGACAGGGGGCTGGAAACACCATATATTTT.

This sequence joins TRBV20-1 and TRBJ1-6; D gene ambiguous. From germline, CDR1 is DFQATT and CDR2 SNEGSKA (reference sequence). The CDR3 is made up of 13 amino acids. With 3 bases removed from V and 4 bases from J, the gap between germline ends came to 7 bases. This CDR3 is CSARTEYNSPLHF. As DNA, the CDR3 is TGCAGTGCTAGGACGGAGTATAATTCACCCCTCCACTTT.

This clonotype was found a few times. The chain recombines TRBV24-1 with TRBJ2-1, with D possibly being TRBD1 (6 bases). Per the germline V gene, CDR1 is KGHDR and CDR2 is SFDVKD. The CDR3 length is 17 residues. The ends were cut back, 3 bases at V and 4 bases at J, with 18 bases in the middle. The CDR3 protein is CATSDQPDSTSYNEQFF. For the CDR3, the DNA is TGTGCCACCAGTGATCAACCGGACAGTACATCATACAATGAGCAGTTCTTC.

In this sample, this clonotype turned up a few times. The CDR3 reads CASSSAGTGGETQYF. DNA of the CDR3: TGTGCCAGCAGCTCCGCCGGGACGGGGGGGGAGACCCAGTACTTC. V is TRBV5-6 and J is TRBJ2-5; 8 positions match TRBD2. The junction had 9 bases not matched to a gene; V was cut back by 3 bases and J by 5 bases. The CDR3 runs 15 residues. Germline loops: CDR1 SGHDT, CDR2 YYEEEE.

This clonotype was found a few times. V is TRBV5-1 and J is TRBJ1-6; D is unclear. This CDR3 spans 13 amino acids. Between the trimmed V and J ends, which lost 6 bases and 6 bases, there was a span of 10 bases. Germline assignment: CDR1 SGHRS and CDR2 YFSETQ. The CDR3 loop is CASTGAGNSPLHF. As DNA, the CDR3 is TGCGCCAGCACAGGAGCGGGTAATTCACCCCTCCACTTT.

This clonotype has only a few counts. The CDR3 coding sequence is TGTGCCAGCAGGAGAGCGCAGGCGATCTATGGCTACACCTTC. As protein: CASRRAQAIYGYTF. The chain recombines TRBV6-5 with TRBJ1-2; D remains unclear. This CDR3 has 14 amino acids. Trimming cost V 6 bases and J 4 bases, with 15 bases left between them. The germline CDR1 and CDR2 sequences are MNHEY and SVGAGI.

This clonotype showed up just a few times. This chain uses TRBV29-1 with TRBJ1-1; D is ambiguous. This CDR3 is built from 13 residues. From germline, CDR1 is SQVTM and CDR2 ANQGSEA. The germline V and J ends were trimmed by 5 bases and 6 bases, with 16 bases remaining between them. CDR3 protein: CSVQRLGGAEAFF. The CDR3 bases are TGCAGCGTTCAAAGGCTCGGTGGGGCTGAAGCTTTCTTT.

This clonotype has a handful of counts. The rearrangement joins TRBV5-4 to TRBJ2-5; 7 bases are shared with TRBD1. The germline gives CDR1 SGHNT, CDR2 YYREEE (reference sequence). The ends lost 5 bases at V and 4 bases at J; junction bases unmatched: 8. The CDR3 runs 14 residues. The CDR3, as DNA: TGTGCCAGCAGACTCGACAGGGCGGGAGAGACCCAGTACTTC. It codes for CASRLDRAGETQYF.

This chain links TRBV10-3 with TRBJ1-3, with TRBD1 as a possible D gene (6 bases). Looked up from germline, CDR1 is ENHRY and CDR2 is SYGVKD. Trimming took off 10 bases at V and 2 bases at J, with 15 bases between the two ends. This CDR3 is 14 amino acids long. The CDR3 sequence is CATDRTATGNTIYF. The CDR3 DNA follows: TGTGCCACCGATCGGACAGCAACTGGAAACACCATATATTTT.

The rearrangement joins TRBV6-6 to TRBJ1-4; D is possibly TRBD1 (5 bases). CDR1 and CDR2 from the germline V gene are MNHNY and SVGAGI (reference sequence). The ends were cut back, 2 bases at V and 7 bases at J, with 20 bases in the middle. The CDR3 length is 17 residues. The chain's CDR3 is CASSYMMTRGVGEKLFF. Written as DNA, the CDR3 is TGTGCCAGCAGTTACATGATGACAAGGGGTGTAGGTGAAAAACTGTTTTTT.